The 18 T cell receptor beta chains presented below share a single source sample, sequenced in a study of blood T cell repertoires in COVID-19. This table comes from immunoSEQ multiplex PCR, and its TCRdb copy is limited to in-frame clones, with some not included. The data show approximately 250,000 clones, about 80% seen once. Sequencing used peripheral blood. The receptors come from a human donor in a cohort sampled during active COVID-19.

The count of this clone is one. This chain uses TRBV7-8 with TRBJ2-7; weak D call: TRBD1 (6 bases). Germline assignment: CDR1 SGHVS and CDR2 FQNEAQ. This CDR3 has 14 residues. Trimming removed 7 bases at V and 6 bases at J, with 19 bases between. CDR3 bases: TGTGCCAGCACACAACCACAGGGTCGCTTCGAGCAGTACTTC. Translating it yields CASTQPQGRFEQYF.

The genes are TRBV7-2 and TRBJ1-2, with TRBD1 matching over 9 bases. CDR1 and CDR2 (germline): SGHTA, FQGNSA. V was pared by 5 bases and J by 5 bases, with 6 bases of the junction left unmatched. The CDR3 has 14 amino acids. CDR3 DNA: TGTGCCAGCAGCACGATGACAGGGGGGTATGGCTACACCTTC. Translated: CASSTMTGGYGYTF.

Here the CDR3 reads CASSPRIGAETQYF. Written as DNA, the CDR3 is TGCGCCAGCAGCCCAAGAATTGGGGCGGAGACCCAGTACTTC. This chain uses TRBV4-3 with TRBJ2-5, with D possibly matching TRBD1 (5 bases). Between the trimmed V and J ends, which lost 4 bases and 5 bases, there was a span of 14 bases. This CDR3 spans 14 amino acids. Germline V gene data show CDR1 as LGHNA and CDR2 as YSLEER.

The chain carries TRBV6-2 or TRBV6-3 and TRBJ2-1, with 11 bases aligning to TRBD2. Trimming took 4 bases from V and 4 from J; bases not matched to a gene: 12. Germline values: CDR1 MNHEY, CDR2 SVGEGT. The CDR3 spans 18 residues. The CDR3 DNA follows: TGTGCCAGCAGTTTCTTTCCTAGCGGGGGGCAGCTTTACAATGAGCAGTTCTTC. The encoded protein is CASSFFPSGGQLYNEQFF.

CDR3 sequence reads: CASSPLGQSNYGYTF. The CDR3 DNA follows: TGTGCCAGCAGCCCATTGGGACAGTCTAACTATGGCTACACCTTC. This rearrangement joins TRBV7-2 to TRBJ1-2; 7 bases are shared with TRBD1. Germline trimming cut 5 bases from V and 0 bases from J; bases unmatched to any gene: 6. The CDR3 contains 15 residues. CDR1 SGHTA and CDR2 FQGNSA come from the germline V gene.

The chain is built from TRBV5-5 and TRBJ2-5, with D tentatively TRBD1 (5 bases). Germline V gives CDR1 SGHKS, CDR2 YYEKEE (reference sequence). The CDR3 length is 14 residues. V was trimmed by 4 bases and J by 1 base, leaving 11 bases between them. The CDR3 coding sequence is TGTGCCAGCAGCCTGCGGACAAGCCAAGAGACCCAGTACTTC. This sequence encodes CASSLRTSQETQYF.

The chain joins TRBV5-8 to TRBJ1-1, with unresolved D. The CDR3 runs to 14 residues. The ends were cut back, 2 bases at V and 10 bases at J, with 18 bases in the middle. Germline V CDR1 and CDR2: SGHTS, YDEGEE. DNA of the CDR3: TGTGCCAGCAGCTTAAGAGGAGCCAAGGTAGTAGCTTTCTTT. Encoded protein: CASSLRGAKVVAFF.

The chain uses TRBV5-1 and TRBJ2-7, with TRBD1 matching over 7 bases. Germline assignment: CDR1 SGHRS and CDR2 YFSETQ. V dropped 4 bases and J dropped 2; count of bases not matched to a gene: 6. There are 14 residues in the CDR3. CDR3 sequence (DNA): TGCGCCAGCAGCATGACAGGGTTTCCCTACGAGCAGTACTTC. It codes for CASSMTGFPYEQYF.

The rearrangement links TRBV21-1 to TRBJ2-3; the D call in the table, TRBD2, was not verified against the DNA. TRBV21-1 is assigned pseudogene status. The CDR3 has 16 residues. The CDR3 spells CASSSRAGGGMYTQYF. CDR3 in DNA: TGTGCCAGCAGCTCCAGGGCGGGGGGGGGCATGTATACGCAGTATTTT.

In nucleotides, the CDR3 is TGTGCCACCAGCAGAGAGCGGCGGGGCTCTGGAAACACCATATATTTT. Its translation: CATSRERRGSGNTIYF. This chain connects TRBV15 to TRBJ1-3; D uncertain. The CDR3 is made up of 16 amino acids. The V end lost 0 bases, the J end lost 0 bases, and 9 bases lay between the germline ends. The germline V gene has CDR1 LNHNV and CDR2 YYDKDF (reference sequence).

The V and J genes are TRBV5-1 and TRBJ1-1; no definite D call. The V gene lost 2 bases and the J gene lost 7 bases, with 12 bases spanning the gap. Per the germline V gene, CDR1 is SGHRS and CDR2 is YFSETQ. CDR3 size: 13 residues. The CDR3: CASSLVLDVEAFF. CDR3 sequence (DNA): TGCGCCAGCAGCTTAGTCCTAGATGTTGAAGCTTTCTTT. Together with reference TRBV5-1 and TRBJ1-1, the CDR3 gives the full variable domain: KAGVTQTPRYLIKTRGQQVTLSCSPISGHRSVSWYQQTPGQGLQFLFEYFSETQRNKGNFPGRFSGRQFSNSRSEMNVSTLELGDSALYLCASSLVLDVEAFFGQGTRLTVV.

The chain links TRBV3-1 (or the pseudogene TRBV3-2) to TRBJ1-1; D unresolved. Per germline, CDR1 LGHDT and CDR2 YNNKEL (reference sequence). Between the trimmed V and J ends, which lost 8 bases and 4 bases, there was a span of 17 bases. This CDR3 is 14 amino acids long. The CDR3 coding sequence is TGTGCCAGCGAACCGAAAGGGAGCATCACTGAAGCTTTCTTT. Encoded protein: CASEPKGSITEAFF.

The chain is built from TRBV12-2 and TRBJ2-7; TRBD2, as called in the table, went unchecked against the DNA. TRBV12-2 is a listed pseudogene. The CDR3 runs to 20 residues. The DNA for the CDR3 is TGTGCAAGTCGCACCAATACGCGGACTAGCGGGAGGATAAGCTCCTACGAGCAGTACTTC. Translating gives CASRTNTRTSGRISSYEQYF.

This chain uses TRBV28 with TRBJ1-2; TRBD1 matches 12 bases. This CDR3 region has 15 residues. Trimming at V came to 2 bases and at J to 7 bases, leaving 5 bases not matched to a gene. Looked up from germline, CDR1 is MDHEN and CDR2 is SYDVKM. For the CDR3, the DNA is TGTGCCAGCAGTTTAGAGGGACAGGGGGCCTCTGGCTACACCTTC. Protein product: CASSLEGQGASGYTF.

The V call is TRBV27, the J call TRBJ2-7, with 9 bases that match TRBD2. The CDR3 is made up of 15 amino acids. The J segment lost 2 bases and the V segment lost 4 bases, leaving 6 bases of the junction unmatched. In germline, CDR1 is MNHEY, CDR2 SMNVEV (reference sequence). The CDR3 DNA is TGTGCCAGCAGTTCACTAGCGGGTGCACCCTACGAGCAGTACTTC. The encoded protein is CASSSLAGAPYEQYF.

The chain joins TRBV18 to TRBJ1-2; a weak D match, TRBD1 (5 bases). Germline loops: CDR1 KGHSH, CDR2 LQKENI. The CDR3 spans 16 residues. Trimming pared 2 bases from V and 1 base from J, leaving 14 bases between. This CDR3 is CASSPTIGGINYGYTF. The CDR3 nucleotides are TGTGCCAGCTCACCAACTATCGGGGGAATTAACTATGGCTACACCTTC.

The CDR3, as DNA: TGTGCCAGCAGCCTGTTACGACTTAACACTGAAGCTTTCTTT. As protein: CASSLLRLNTEAFF. V and J are TRBV9 and TRBJ1-1; D gene unclear. Per the germline V gene, CDR1 is SGDLS and CDR2 is YYNGEE. Trimming cost V 4 bases and J 2 bases, with 12 bases left between them. The CDR3 sequence is 14 residues long.

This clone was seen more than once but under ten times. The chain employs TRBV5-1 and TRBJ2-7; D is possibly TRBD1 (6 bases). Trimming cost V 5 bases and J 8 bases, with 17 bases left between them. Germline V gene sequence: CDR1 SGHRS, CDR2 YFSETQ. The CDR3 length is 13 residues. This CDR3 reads CASSLGLGQKQYF. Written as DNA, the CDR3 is TGCGCCAGCAGTCTGGGTTTAGGACAGAAGCAGTACTTC. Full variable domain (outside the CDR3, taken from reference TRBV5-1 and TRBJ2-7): KAGVTQTPRYLIKTRGQQVTLSCSPISGHRSVSWYQQTPGQGLQFLFEYFSETQRNKGNFPGRFSGRQFSNSRSEMNVSTLELGDSALYLCASSLGLGQKQYFGPGTRLTVT.